This T cell receptor beta chain is from a study of T cell repertoires in cytomegalovirus infection. Study background: CMV epitopes in the study were HLA-C-restricted (recently identified) and HLA-B-restricted (well studied). Public TCR beta signatures were indicative of both CMV infection and a matching HLA type. Study-level points and caveats: Individuals carrying CMV plus the relevant HLA were identified by cumulative frequency of public TCR beta families. HLA-C-restricted CMV-specific TCR beta clonotypes were dominant in the ex vivo response.

TCRdb redid the calling of the reads with MiXCR, one entry per CDR3 protein. This table has 900,000 to 950,000 distinct CDR3 sequences, roughly a third appearing once. This clonotype was seen a few times. Antigen specificity is unknown. This CDR3 is 19 amino acids long. With V trimmed by 7 bases and J by 5 bases, 25 bases remained unmatched. Germline CDR1 LNHDA, CDR2 SQIVND (reference sequence). The sequenced sample was cultured CD8+ T cells from PBMCs, obtained from culture after CMV antigen stimulation. The receptor's source is a human donor in good health (CMV status not recorded). Some clones in this sample may be carry-over from other donors' samples. The V and J genes are TRBV19 and TRBJ1-1, with TRBD1 matching over 7 bases. The CDR3 DNA follows: TGTGCCAGTACCCTCCCCCGGGGACAGAGTTTGTCCCCTGGTACTGAAGCTTTCTTT. It is translated as CASTLPRGQSLSPGTEAFF.